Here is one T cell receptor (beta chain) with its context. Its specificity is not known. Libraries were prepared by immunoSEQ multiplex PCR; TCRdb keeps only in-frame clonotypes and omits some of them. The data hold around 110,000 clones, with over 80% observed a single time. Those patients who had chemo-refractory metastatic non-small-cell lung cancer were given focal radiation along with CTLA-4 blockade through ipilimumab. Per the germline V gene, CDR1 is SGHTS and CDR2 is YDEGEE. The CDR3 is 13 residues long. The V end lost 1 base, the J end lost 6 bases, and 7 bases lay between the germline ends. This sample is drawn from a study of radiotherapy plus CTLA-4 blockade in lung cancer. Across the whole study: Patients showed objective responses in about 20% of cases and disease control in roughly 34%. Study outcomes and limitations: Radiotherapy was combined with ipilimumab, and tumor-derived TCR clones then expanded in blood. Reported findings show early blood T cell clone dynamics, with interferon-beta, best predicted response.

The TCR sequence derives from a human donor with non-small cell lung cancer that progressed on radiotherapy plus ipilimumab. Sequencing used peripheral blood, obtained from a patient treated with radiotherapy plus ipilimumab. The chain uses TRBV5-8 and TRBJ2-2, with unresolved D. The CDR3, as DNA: TGTGCCAGCAGCTTGCTTATCTCCGGGGAGCTGTTTTTT. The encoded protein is CASSLLISGELFF.